This entry is about one T cell receptor (beta chain). The data originate from a study of control samples from healthy donors and cancer patients. The data were produced by immunoSEQ multiplex PCR, yet TCRdb's version contains in-frame clones alone and is incomplete. Altogether some 66,000 clones are present, roughly 85% being singletons, with the ten largest covering 4.5% to 6.5%. Trimming removed 6 bases from V and 0 bases from J; junction bases left unmatched: 0. From germline, CDR1 is MNHNY and CDR2 SVGAGI (reference sequence). This CDR3 spans 14 amino acids. The TCR was taken from a middle-aged man in good health. V and J are TRBV6-6 and TRBJ1-4; 8 bases agree with TRBD1. The source material was blood. CDR3: CASRDRATNEKLFF. CDR3 bases: TGTGCCAGCAGGGACAGGGCAACTAATGAAAAACTGTTTTTT.